Each of the 18 T cell receptor beta chains below was sequenced from the same sample in a study of identical twins. TCRdb analysed the 5' RACE reads with MiXCR anew, one entry per CDR3 protein. The sample contains a few hundred thousand distinct CDR3 sequences, 13% to 15% of which appear only once. This same sample was also part of a study on yellow fever vaccine responses in identical twins.

The sequencing sample was made of CD4+ T cells sorted from blood. These receptors were collected from a woman under 30 in good health.

This clonotype was seen only a few times. V gene TRBV30 combines with J gene TRBJ2-1; 10 bases fit TRBD2. This CDR3 is built from 16 residues. Trimming at V came to 0 bases and at J to 2 bases, leaving 4 bases not matched to a gene. Germline lookup yields CDR1 GTSNPN and CDR2 SVGIG (reference sequence). The DNA of the CDR3 is TGTGCCTGGAGTGTAGTACTAGCGGGGACCTACAATGAGCAGTTCTTC. This gives the protein CAWSVVLAGTYNEQFF.

The chain has TRBV20-1 and TRBJ2-1, with D hard to call. Germline CDR1 and CDR2: DFQATT and SNEGSKA (reference sequence). V lost 0 bases and J 0 bases, leaving 12 bases between the germline ends. The CDR3 is 16 residues long. The CDR3 DNA reads as TGCAGTGCTAGAGATCGCGTCGGAGTCTCCTACAATGAGCAGTTCTTC. As protein: CSARDRVGVSYNEQFF.

This sequence joins TRBV7-6 and TRBJ1-5; TRBD1 agrees at 7 bases. The V segment lost 5 bases and the J segment 3 bases; nucleotides outside the gene matches: 7. Per germline, CDR1 SGHVS and CDR2 FNYEAQ. CDR3 length equals 15 residues. CDR3 amino acids: CASSPGTATNQPQHF. The CDR3 nucleotides are TGTGCCAGCAGCCCCGGGACAGCCACCAATCAGCCCCAGCATTTT.

This clonotype was seen a few times. V usage is TRBV11-2 and J usage is TRBJ1-1; perhaps TRBD1 as D (5 bases). Germline lookup yields CDR1 SGHAT and CDR2 FQNNGV. This CDR3 has 12 residues. Between the trimmed V and J ends, which lost 9 bases and 1 base, there was a span of 9 bases. CDR3 coding DNA: TGTGCCAGTGGGGCGCGGAACACTGAAGCTTTCTTT. Its translation is CASGARNTEAFF.

This clonotype was seen a handful of times. The gene calls are TRBV12-3 or TRBV12-4 and TRBJ2-1, with TRBD2 identical over 9 bases. The CDR3 has 15 amino acids. V was pared by 4 bases and J by 7 bases, with 8 bases of the junction left unmatched. The CDR3 here is CASSWGREGLNEQFF. Here the CDR3 DNA reads TGTGCCAGCAGTTGGGGGCGGGAGGGATTGAATGAGCAGTTCTTC.

At least ten counts were recorded for this clonotype. This rearrangement joins TRBV12-3 or TRBV12-4 to TRBJ1-2, with D possibly being TRBD1 (5 bases). The CDR3 runs 15 residues. V dropped 1 base and J dropped 3 bases, with 12 bases sitting between them. The DNA for the CDR3 is TGTGCCAGCAGTTTAGGCCCGGGGCGGTACTATGGCTACACCTTC. This translates into CASSLGPGRYYGYTF.

This chain uses TRBV7-6 with TRBJ1-2; TRBD1 matches 10 bases. Germline values: CDR1 SGHVS, CDR2 FNYEAQ. J lost 7 bases, V lost 4 bases, and 12 bases had no gene match. This CDR3 region has 16 residues. CDR3 sequence reads: CASSSAGTGALGGYTF. For the CDR3, the DNA is TGTGCCAGCAGCTCCGCCGGGACAGGGGCTCTCGGTGGCTACACCTTC.

The V and J genes are TRBV6-1 and TRBJ2-1; a weak D match, TRBD2 (5 bases). V lost 4 bases to trimming and J lost 3 bases, with 22 bases between them. The CDR3 contains 18 residues. Germline V CDR1 and CDR2: MNHNS, SASEGT. CDR3 amino acids: CASSGPFGGPRNYNEQFF. In nucleotides, the CDR3 is TGTGCCAGCAGTGGCCCGTTTGGCGGGCCAAGGAACTACAATGAGCAGTTCTTC.

V usage is TRBV7-2 and J usage is TRBJ2-5; TRBD1 matches 8 bases. The CDR3 sequence is 15 residues long. The trim removed 5 bases at V and 5 bases at J, leaving 10 bases unmatched. The germline V gene has CDR1 SGHTA and CDR2 FQGNSA. CDR3: CASSVRQGPSETQYF. The CDR3, as DNA: TGTGCCAGCAGCGTTCGACAGGGGCCCTCGGAGACCCAGTACTTC.

This chain connects TRBV20-1 to TRBJ2-2, with 9 bases fitting TRBD1. With V trimmed by 5 bases and J by 4 bases, 5 bases remained unmatched. Germline V gene lookup returns CDR1 DFQATT and CDR2 SNEGSKA (reference sequence). The CDR3 sequence is 14 residues long. The CDR3 bases are TGCAGTGCTTACCGGGACAGGGTCACCGGGGAGCTGTTTTTT. This translates into CSAYRDRVTGELFF.

Only a few counts were recorded for this clonotype. V gene TRBV6-1 combines with J gene TRBJ1-3; no firm D call. The CDR3 is 14 amino acids. V lost 6 bases to trimming and J lost 0 bases, with 9 bases between them. The germline V gene has CDR1 MNHNS and CDR2 SASEGT. The CDR3 region has the DNA TGTGCCAGCAGGACGAGTTTCTCTGGAAACACCATATATTTT. Its translation: CASRTSFSGNTIYF.

This clonotype was seen a handful of times. The V gene is TRBV5-1, the J gene TRBJ2-2, with unresolved D. V gave up 0 bases and J gave up 3 bases, with 9 bases separating them. Germline V gene sequence: CDR1 SGHRS, CDR2 YFSETQ. The CDR3 runs to 15 residues. CDR3 loop: CASSLGRSDTGELFF. CDR3 coding DNA: TGCGCCAGCAGCTTGGGCAGGAGCGACACCGGGGAGCTGTTTTTT.

This clonotype came up many times. The rearrangement uses TRBV6-5 and TRBJ2-3; unclear D gene. V lost 2 bases and J lost 2, with 11 bases in between. The CDR3 is made up of 15 amino acids. From germline, CDR1 is MNHEY and CDR2 SVGAGI. CDR3 coding DNA: TGTGCCAGCAGTTACGACGCATTCTCCACAGATACGCAGTATTTT. This codes for CASSYDAFSTDTQYF.

This clonotype showed up many times. The chain couples TRBV12-3 or TRBV12-4 to TRBJ2-2; 7 bases match TRBD2. This CDR3 region has 16 residues. The V and J ends lost 8 bases and 4 bases, in that order; junction bases with no gene match: 13. The CDR3 sequence is CASLFFGRKGTGELFF. The CDR3 nucleotides are TGTGCCAGCCTTTTCTTCGGGAGGAAGGGCACCGGGGAGCTGTTTTTT.

This clonotype was counted once. This CDR3 is CASTGTGPFTGELFF. The CDR3, as DNA: TGTGCCAGCACCGGGACAGGGCCTTTTACCGGGGAGCTGTTTTTT. This chain links TRBV6-2 or TRBV6-3 with TRBJ2-2; 9 bases align to TRBD1. Germline V CDR1 and CDR2: MNHEY, SVGEGT. CDR3 length: 15 amino acids. J was trimmed by 5 bases and V by 7 bases; bases with no gene match: 8.

This clonotype was picked up a small number of times. This rearrangement joins TRBV6-5 to TRBJ1-1; 9 bases fit TRBD1. From germline, CDR1 is MNHEY and CDR2 SVGAGI. The CDR3 is 16 amino acids. V dropped 2 bases and J dropped 5; count of bases not matched to a gene: 9. The CDR3 sequence is CASSYTPGQGGTEAFF. CDR3 DNA: TGTGCCAGCAGTTACACACCGGGACAGGGAGGGACTGAAGCTTTCTTT.

The table lists this clonotype with a few counts. V is TRBV29-1 and J is TRBJ1-2, with 12 bases matching TRBD1. The CDR3 is 16 amino acids. The germline V gene encodes CDR1 SQVTM and CDR2 ANQGSEA. After removal of 5 bases from V and 0 bases from J, the junction contained 7 bases not matched to a gene. CDR3 sequence reads: CSVHPGQGAPNYGYTF. CDR3 DNA sequence: TGCAGCGTTCATCCGGGACAGGGGGCGCCTAACTATGGCTACACCTTC.

This clonotype showed up just a few times. J is TRBJ2-1 and V is TRBV4-2, with 11 bases identical to TRBD2. There are 16 residues in the CDR3. V shed 8 bases and J 0 bases; nucleotides not matched to a gene: 6. CDR1 and CDR2 from the germline V gene are LGHNA and YNFKEQ. DNA of the CDR3: TGTGCCAGCGCTGGGACTAGCGGAGGCTCCTACAATGAGCAGTTCTTC. As protein: CASAGTSGGSYNEQFF.